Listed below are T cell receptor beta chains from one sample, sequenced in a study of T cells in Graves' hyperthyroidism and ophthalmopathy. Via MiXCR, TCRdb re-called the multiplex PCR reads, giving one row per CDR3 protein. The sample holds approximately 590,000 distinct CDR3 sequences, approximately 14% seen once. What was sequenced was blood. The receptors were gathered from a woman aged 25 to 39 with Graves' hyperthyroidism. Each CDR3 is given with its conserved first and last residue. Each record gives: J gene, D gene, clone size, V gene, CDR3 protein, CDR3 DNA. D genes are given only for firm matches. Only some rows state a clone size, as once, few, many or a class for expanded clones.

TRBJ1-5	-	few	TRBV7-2	CASSRTGKVNQPQHF	TGTGCCAGCAGCAGAACAGGGAAGGTCAATCAGCCCCAGCATTTT
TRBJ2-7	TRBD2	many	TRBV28	CASSSASGRYEQYF	TGTGCCAGCAGTTCGGCTAGCGGCCGATACGAGCAGTACTTC
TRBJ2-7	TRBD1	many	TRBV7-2	CASSYVAAGGEQYF	TGTGCCAGCAGCTACGTAGCCGCAGGGGGCGAGCAGTACTTC
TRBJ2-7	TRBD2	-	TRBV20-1	CSAREHSGRDEQYF	TGCAGTGCTAGAGAGCATAGCGGGAGGGACGAGCAGTACTTC
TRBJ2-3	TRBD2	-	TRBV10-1	CASSGDRLAGDLDTQYF	TGCGCCAGCAGTGGGGACCGACTAGCGGGAGATCTCGATACGCAGTATTTT
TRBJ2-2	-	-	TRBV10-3	CAIRDSPTGELFF	TGTGCCATCCGAGACTCTCCCACCGGGGAGCTGTTTTTT
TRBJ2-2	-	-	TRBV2	CASRGAAGGTGKLFF	TGTGCCAGCAGAGGAGCGGCAGGCGGAACCGGGAAGCTGTTTTTT
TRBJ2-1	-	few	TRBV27	CASIGLKGGNEQFF	TGTGCCAGCATCGGACTAAAGGGGGGGAATGAGCAGTTCTTC
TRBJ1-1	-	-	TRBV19	CASKKNSADPGAFF	TGTGCCAGTAAGAAGAACTCGGCAGACCCCGGAGCTTTCTTT
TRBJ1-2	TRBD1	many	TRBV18	CASSRAGQGSDGYTF	TGTGCCAGCTCACGAGCTGGACAGGGTTCCGATGGCTACACCTTC
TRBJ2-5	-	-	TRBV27	CASSSDLETQYF	TGTGCCAGCAGTTCAGACCTCGAGACCCAGTACTTC
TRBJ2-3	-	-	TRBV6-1	CASSSQTGTDTQYF	TGTGCCAGCAGTTCCCAAACAGGGACAGATACGCAGTATTTT
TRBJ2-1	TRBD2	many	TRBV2	CASSEETSDYNEQFF	TGTGCCAGCAGTGAGGAGACTAGCGACTACAATGAGCAGTTCTTC
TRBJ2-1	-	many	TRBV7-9	CASSLGPGWDERGSRWYEQFF	TGTGCCAGCAGCTTAGGCCCCGGTTGGGACGAAAGGGGGTCCCGTTGGTATGAGCAGTTCTTC
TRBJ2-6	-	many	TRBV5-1	CASSLRQFGSGANVLTF	TGCGCCAGCAGCTTGAGGCAGTTCGGCTCTGGGGCCAACGTCCTGACTTTC
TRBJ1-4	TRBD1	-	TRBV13	CASRPLTGSDEKLFF	TGTGCCAGCAGGCCTTTGACAGGGTCGGATGAAAAACTGTTTTTT
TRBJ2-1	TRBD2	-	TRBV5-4	CASSLRTGTSGYNEQFF	TGTGCCAGCAGCTTAAGAACCGGGACTAGCGGATACAATGAGCAGTTCTTC
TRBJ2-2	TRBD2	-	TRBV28	CASSRPGLAGGTGELFF	TGTGCCAGCAGCCGACCGGGACTAGCGGGAGGAACCGGGGAGCTGTTTTTT
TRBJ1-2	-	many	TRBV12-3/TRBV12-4	CASSSPGGYGYTF	TGTGCCAGCAGTTCCCCAGGCGGCTATGGCTACACCTTC
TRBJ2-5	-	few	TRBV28	CASSLGAGETQYF	TGTGCCAGCAGTTTAGGGGCAGGGGAGACCCAGTACTTC
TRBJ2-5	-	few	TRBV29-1	CSVETETQYF	TGCAGCGTTGAAACCGAGACCCAGTACTTC